These T cell receptor beta chains were read from a single sample in a study of control samples from healthy donors and cancer patients. TCRdb keeps only in-frame clones here, not all; method: immunoSEQ multiplex PCR. The table records roughly 400,000 clones, 90% of them present only once. Sequenced: PBMCs. Source of these receptors: a man in his forties with head and neck cancer. CDR3s include the opening cysteine and the closing phenylalanine or tryptophan. The D gene is left open where the match is weak. Only some rows state a clone size, as once, few, many or a class for expanded clones.

d_gene	j_gene	abundance	v_gene	CDR3nt	CDR3aa
.	TRBJ1-1	.	TRBV30	TGTGCCTGGAGTGGGCTGGGGAACACTGAAGCTTTCTTT	CAWSGLGNTEAFF
.	TRBJ2-2	.	TRBV4-1	TGCGCCAGCAGCCAGGAAGTGCCCGGGGAGCTGTTTTTT	CASSQEVPGELFF
.	TRBJ1-5	.	TRBV28	TGTGCCAGCAGTTTATCGATCATTCAGCCCCAGCATTTT	CASSLSIIQPQHF
.	TRBJ2-7	.	TRBV19	TGTGCCAGTAGTATTTCCCTCCATCCTTCCTACGAGCAGTACTTC	CASSISLHPSYEQYF
.	TRBJ2-1	.	TRBV11-2	TGTGCCAGCAGCTTAATAAGGGGGAGATACAATGAGCAGTTCTTC	CASSLIRGRYNEQFF
TRBD1	TRBJ1-4	.	TRBV4-2	TGTGCCAGCAGCCAAGATAGGAGGGGACAGGGAATCTTCGCACCTAATGAAAAACTGTTTTTT	CASSQDRRGQGIFAPNEKLFF
.	TRBJ1-3	.	TRBV5-1	TGCGCCAGCAGCTTGGAAGGGCGGATTGGAAACACCATATATTTT	CASSLEGRIGNTIYF
.	TRBJ1-5	.	TRBV27	TGTGCCAGCAGTCCGTACAGGGAAGATCAGCCCCAGCATTTT	CASSPYREDQPQHF
.	TRBJ2-1	.	TRBV27	TGTGCCAGCCGCCTTTTGGGCGGCCGCTCCTACAATGAGCAGTTCTTC	CASRLLGGRSYNEQFF
TRBD1	TRBJ1-2	.	TRBV12-3/TRBV12-4	TGTGCCAGCAGACAGGGGCTCCCCTATGGCTACACCTTC	CASRQGLPYGYTF
.	TRBJ2-2	.	TRBV4-2	TGTGCCACCAGGGGTCCCGGGGAGCTGTTTTTT	CATRGPGELFF
.	TRBJ1-2	.	TRBV6-5	TGTGCCAGCAGTCGAGAGTCGTATTATGGCTACACCTTC	CASSRESYYGYTF
.	TRBJ1-6	once	TRBV3-1/TRBV3-2	TGTGCCAGCAGCCACGGAACATTGTGGGGACAAAGCTCCTATAATTCACCCCTCCACTTT	CASSHGTLWGQSSYNSPLHF
.	TRBJ2-4	.	TRBV4-1	TGCGCCAGCAGCCCGGGCAAAAACATTCAGTACTTC	CASSPGKNIQYF
.	TRBJ2-3	few	TRBV7-9	TGTGCCAGCAGCTACCAGTCCCGTACGCAGTATTTT	CASSYQSRTQYF
TRBD1	TRBJ2-7	.	TRBV19	TGTGCCAGTAGTATATTGACAGGGGGAGCCTACGAGCAGTACTTC	CASSILTGGAYEQYF
.	TRBJ1-1	.	TRBV10-2	TGCGCCAGCAGTGAGCATAAGCTGAAGAACACTGAAGCTTTCTTT	CASSEHKLKNTEAFF
TRBD2	TRBJ2-2	.	TRBV7-2	TGTGCCAGCAGCCCGGGGGGGTCAGCCGGGGAGCTGTTTTTT	CASSPGGSAGELFF
.	TRBJ2-5	once	TRBV5-1	TGCGCCAGCAGCTTGGAGTCAGGGCGGGGAGAGACCCAGTACTTC	CASSLESGRGETQYF
.	TRBJ2-1	.	TRBV19	TGTGCCGGCCTAAGGGGCGGGGCTCCTGGTGAGCAGTTCTTC	CAGLRGGAPGEQFF
.	TRBJ2-5	once	TRBV5-4	TGTGCCAGCAGCTCGCCAGCGGAGGGTGGCCAAGAGACCCAGTACTTC	CASSSPAEGGQETQYF
TRBD1	TRBJ1-2	.	TRBV28	TGTGCCAGCAGTCAGCCGGACAGGACGGGTGGCTACACCTTC	CASSQPDRTGGYTF
.	TRBJ1-1	.	TRBV24-1	TGTGCCACCAGGAGCAGGGGTGGCACTGAAGCTTTCTTT	CATRSRGGTEAFF
TRBD1	TRBJ2-5	.	TRBV30	TGTGCCTGGAGTGCCAAGAGGGGGCCCCGGTACCAAGAGACCCAGTACTTC	CAWSAKRGPRYQETQYF
TRBD1	TRBJ2-5	.	TRBV7-9	TGTGCCAGCAGCGGCCGGGACAGGGTGGGGGAGACCCAGTACTTC	CASSGRDRVGETQYF
TRBD2	TRBJ2-3	.	TRBV3-1/TRBV3-2	TGTGCCAGCAGTGCCAGCGGGACTGGCGATACGCAGTATTTT	CASSASGTGDTQYF
TRBD1	TRBJ1-5	once	TRBV28	TGTGCCAGCAGGTACAGGGGATATCAGCCCCAGCATTTT	CASRYRGYQPQHF
.	TRBJ1-1	.	TRBV10-3	TGTGCCATCAGTGTAAGGGTAGGGGACACTGAAGCTTTCTTT	CAISVRVGDTEAFF
.	TRBJ2-5	.	TRBV6-1	TGTGCCAGCAGTGAAGGGACCATCCAAGAGACCCAGTACTTC	CASSEGTIQETQYF
.	TRBJ2-7	.	TRBV4-3	TGCGCCAGCAGCCAAGATAGAGCAGGGTTCTACGAGCAGTACTTC	CASSQDRAGFYEQYF
TRBD2	TRBJ2-1	once	TRBV18	TGTGCCAGCTCACCAAGACTAGCGGGAGCCCCCAATGAGCAGTTCTTC	CASSPRLAGAPNEQFF
TRBD2	TRBJ2-5	.	TRBV27	TGTGCCAGCAGTGAATCTAGCGGGAGTGAGACCCAGTACTTC	CASSESSGSETQYF
.	TRBJ1-2	.	TRBV9	TGTGCCAGCAGCGAGAGAGGGTGGGCCAACTATGGCTACACCTTC	CASSERGWANYGYTF
TRBD1	TRBJ1-6	.	TRBV4-3	TGCGCCAGCAGCCAAGAGACAGGGGGCGCGTTTTCACCCCTCCACTTT	CASSQETGGAFSPLHF
.	TRBJ1-5	.	TRBV4-1	TGCGCCAGCAGCCAAGAAGGACAGCTGTACAATCAGCCCCAGCATTTT	CASSQEGQLYNQPQHF
.	TRBJ2-5	.	TRBV6-4	TGTGCCAGCAGTGTTGGGGGAGGAGAGACCCAGTACTTC	CASSVGGGETQYF